The clone carrying this T cell receptor (beta chain) was counted a few times. Its specificity is not known. CDR1 is DFQATT, CDR2 SNEGSKA, per germline (reference sequence). The CDR3 loop spans 15 amino acids. V lost 2 bases, J lost 6 bases, and 8 bases stayed unmatched. This record belongs to a study of post-analysis software for immune sequencing data. Study observations and caveats: Samples from one preparation batch, clustered by F measure, grouped strongly together. In patients, TRBV5-6, TRBV5-1 and TRBV20-1 belonged to five TRBV segments found more frequently than in controls.

Prepared TCR beta cDNA libraries contained unique molecular identifiers. TCRdb reanalysed the PCR reads using MiXCR and keeps one entry per CDR3 protein. The profile covers hundreds of thousands of distinct CDR3 sequences, with about 60% appearing a single time and around 10% taken by the ten largest. The chain joins TRBV20-1 to TRBJ2-1, with 9 bases that match TRBD2. The material sequenced was blood. This clonotype originated in a girl aged 2-10 years with multiple sclerosis. CDR3 in DNA: TGCAGTGCTAGAAGAGGTAGCGGGAGTCTCAATGAGCAGTTCTTC. Translating gives CSARRGSGSLNEQFF.